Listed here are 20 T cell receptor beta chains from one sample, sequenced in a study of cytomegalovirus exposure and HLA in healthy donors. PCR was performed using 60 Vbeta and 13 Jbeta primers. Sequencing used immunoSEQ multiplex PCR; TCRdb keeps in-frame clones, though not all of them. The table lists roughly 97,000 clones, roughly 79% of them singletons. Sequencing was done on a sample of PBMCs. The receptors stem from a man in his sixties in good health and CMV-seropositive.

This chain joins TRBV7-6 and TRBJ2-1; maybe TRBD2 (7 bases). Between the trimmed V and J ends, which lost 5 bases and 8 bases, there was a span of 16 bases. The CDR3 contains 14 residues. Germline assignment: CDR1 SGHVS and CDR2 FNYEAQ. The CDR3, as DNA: TGTGCCAGCAGCGGGGGGGGCCTTACGCATGAGCAGTTCTTC. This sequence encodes CASSGGGLTHEQFF.

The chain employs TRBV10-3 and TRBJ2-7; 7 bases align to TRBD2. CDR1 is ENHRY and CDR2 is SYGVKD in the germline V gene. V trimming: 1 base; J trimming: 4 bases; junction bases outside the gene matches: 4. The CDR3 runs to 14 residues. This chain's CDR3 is CAISEWEGGYEQYF. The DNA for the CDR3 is TGTGCCATCAGTGAGTGGGAGGGCGGGTACGAGCAGTACTTC.

Written as DNA, the CDR3 is TGCGCCAGCGGGCAGGGCGGCATCACCGGGGAGCTGTTTTTT. Residues: CASGQGGITGELFF. The chain links TRBV5-1 to TRBJ2-2; a possible D gene is TRBD1 (5 bases). Germline V gives CDR1 SGHRS, CDR2 YFSETQ. The CDR3 contains 14 residues. Between the trimmed V and J ends, which lost 7 bases and 4 bases, there was a span of 14 bases.

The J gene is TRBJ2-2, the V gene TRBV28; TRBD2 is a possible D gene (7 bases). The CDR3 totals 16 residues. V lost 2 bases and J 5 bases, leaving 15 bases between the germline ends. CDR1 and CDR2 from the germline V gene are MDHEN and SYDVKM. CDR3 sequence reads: CASSLIAGARTGELFF. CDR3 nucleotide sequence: TGTGCCAGCAGTTTAATTGCGGGGGCGAGGACCGGGGAGCTGTTTTTT.

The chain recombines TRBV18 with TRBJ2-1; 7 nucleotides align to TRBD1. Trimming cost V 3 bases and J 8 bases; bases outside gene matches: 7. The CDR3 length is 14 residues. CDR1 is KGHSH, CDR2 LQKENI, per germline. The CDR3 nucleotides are TGTGCCAGCTCACCTTCGACAGGGACGGATGAGCAGTTCTTC. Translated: CASSPSTGTDEQFF.

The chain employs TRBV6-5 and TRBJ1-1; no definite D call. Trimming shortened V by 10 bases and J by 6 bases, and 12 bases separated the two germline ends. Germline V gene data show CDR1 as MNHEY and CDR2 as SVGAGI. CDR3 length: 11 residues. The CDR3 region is CATLAQAEAFF. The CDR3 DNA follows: TGTGCCACCCTCGCTCAGGCTGAAGCTTTCTTT.

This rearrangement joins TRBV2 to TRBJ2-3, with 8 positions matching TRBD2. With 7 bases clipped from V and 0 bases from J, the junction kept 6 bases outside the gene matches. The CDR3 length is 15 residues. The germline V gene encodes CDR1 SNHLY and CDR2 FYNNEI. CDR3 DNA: TGTGCCAGCAACCGGGGGGGCCTCAGCACAGATACGCAGTATTTT. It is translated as CASNRGGLSTDTQYF.

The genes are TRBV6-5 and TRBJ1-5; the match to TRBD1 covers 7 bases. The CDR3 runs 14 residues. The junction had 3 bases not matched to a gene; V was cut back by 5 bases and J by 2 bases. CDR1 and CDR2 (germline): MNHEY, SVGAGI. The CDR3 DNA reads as TGTGCCAGCAGTCAAGACAGGGGCAATCAGCCCCAGCATTTT. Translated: CASSQDRGNQPQHF.

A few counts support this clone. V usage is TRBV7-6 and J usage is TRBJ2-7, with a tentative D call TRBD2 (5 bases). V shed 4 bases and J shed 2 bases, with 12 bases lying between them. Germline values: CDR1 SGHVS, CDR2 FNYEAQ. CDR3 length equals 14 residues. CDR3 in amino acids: CASSSRGRPYEQYF. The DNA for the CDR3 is TGTGCCAGCAGCTCCCGGGGAAGGCCCTACGAGCAGTACTTC.

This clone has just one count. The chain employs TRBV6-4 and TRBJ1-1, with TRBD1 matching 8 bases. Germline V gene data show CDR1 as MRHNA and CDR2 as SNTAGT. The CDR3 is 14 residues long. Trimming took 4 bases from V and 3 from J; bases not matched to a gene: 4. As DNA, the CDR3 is TGTGCCAGCAGTGTTCAGGGGGCTGACACTGAAGCTTTCTTT. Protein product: CASSVQGADTEAFF.

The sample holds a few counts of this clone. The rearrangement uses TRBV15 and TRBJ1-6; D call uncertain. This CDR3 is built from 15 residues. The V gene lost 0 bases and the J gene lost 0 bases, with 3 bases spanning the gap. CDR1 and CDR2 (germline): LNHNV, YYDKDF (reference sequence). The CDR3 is CATSRDSSYNSPLHF. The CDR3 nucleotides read TGTGCCACCAGCAGAGACAGCTCCTATAATTCACCCCTCCACTTT.

CDR3 sequence: CASSTSRDSERGNTIYF. Written as DNA, the CDR3 is TGCGCCAGCAGCACGAGTCGGGACAGCGAAAGAGGAAACACCATATATTTT. The V call is TRBV5-1, the J call TRBJ1-3; the match to TRBD1 covers 7 bases. Germline V gene data show CDR1 as SGHRS and CDR2 as YFSETQ. There are 17 residues in the CDR3. The V gene end was trimmed by 4 bases and the J gene end by 4 bases; junction bases not matched to a gene: 14.

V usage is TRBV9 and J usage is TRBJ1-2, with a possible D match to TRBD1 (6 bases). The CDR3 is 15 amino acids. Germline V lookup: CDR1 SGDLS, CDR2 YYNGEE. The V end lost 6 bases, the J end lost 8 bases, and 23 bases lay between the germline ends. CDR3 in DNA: TGTGCCAGCACCAGCAACTGGGGGGGAGGGGGAGGCTACACCTTC. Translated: CASTSNWGGGGGYTF.

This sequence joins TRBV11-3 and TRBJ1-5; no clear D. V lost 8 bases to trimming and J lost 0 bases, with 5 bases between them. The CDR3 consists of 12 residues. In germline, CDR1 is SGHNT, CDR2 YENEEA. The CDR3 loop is CASEGSNQPQHF. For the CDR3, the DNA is TGTGCCAGCGAGGGTAGCAATCAGCCCCAGCATTTT.

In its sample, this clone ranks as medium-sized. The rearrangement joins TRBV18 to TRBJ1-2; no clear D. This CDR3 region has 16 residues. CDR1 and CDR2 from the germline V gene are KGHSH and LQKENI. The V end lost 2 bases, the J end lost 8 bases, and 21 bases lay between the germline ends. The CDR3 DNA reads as TGTGCCAGCTCACCAAATCAGGTCGAGCCGTCGTTAGGCTACACCTTC. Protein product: CASSPNQVEPSLGYTF. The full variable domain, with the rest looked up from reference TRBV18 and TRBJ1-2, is NAGVMQNPRHLVRRRGQEARLRCSPMKGHSHVYWYRQLPEEGLKFMVYLQKENIIDESGMPKERFSAEFPKEGPSILRIQQVVRGDSAAYFCASSPNQVEPSLGYTFGSGTRLTVV.

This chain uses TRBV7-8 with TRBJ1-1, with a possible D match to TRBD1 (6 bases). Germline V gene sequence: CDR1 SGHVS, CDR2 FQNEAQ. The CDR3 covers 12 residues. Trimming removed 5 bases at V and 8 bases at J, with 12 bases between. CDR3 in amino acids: CASSADRTEAFF. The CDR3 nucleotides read TGTGCCAGCAGCGCCGACAGGACAGAAGCTTTCTTT.

For the CDR3, the DNA is TGTGCCAGCAGCCCCGGACTAGCGGGACCCAATGAGCAGTTCTTC. It encodes CASSPGLAGPNEQFF. The genes are TRBV11-2 and TRBJ2-1; 12 positions match TRBD2. V trimming: 5 bases; J trimming: 6 bases; junction bases outside the gene matches: 5. CDR3 length equals 15 residues. CDR1 is SGHAT, CDR2 FQNNGV, per germline.

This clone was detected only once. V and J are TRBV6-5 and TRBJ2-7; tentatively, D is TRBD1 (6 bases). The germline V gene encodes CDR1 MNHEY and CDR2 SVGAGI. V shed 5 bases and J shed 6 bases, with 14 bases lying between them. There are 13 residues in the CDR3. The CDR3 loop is CASSPTGPSEQYF. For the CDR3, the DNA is TGTGCCAGCAGTCCGACAGGACCCAGCGAGCAGTACTTC.

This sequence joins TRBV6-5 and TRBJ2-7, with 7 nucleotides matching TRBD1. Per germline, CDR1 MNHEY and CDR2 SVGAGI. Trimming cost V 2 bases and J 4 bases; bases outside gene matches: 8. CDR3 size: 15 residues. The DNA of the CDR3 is TGTGCCAGCAGTTACGGTGCAGGGGGTGTTTACGAGCAGTACTTC. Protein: CASSYGAGGVYEQYF.

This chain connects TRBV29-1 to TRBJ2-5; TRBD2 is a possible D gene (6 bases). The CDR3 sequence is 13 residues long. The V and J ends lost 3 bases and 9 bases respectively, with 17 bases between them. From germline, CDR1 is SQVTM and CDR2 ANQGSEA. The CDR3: CSVDLGLRSPQYF. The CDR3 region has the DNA TGCAGCGTTGATTTGGGACTTAGGAGTCCCCAGTACTTC.